This T cell receptor (beta chain) appears in the sequencing data of a study of OX40 agonist ivuxolimab in advanced cancers. Study as a whole: As their treatment, patients were administered ivuxolimab, an agonistic anti-OX40 (CD134) antibody. Dose-escalation cases comprised hepatocellular carcinoma, melanoma, renal cell or head and neck cancer. Study-wide results and caveats: Nonresponders, in some cases, also had low normalized T-cell clonal expansion.

With autoimmune disease history or systemic immunosuppression, patients were excluded. This CDR3 has 16 amino acids. Germline-derived CDR1 and CDR2 are MNHNS and SASEGT. The V and J ends lost 3 bases and 2 bases, in that order; junction bases with no gene match: 7. The assay was immunoSEQ multiplex PCR, and TCRdb's table has in-frame clones only and misses some. This sample has about 67,000 clones, with approximately 85% found just once. Only a few counts were recorded for this clone. Antigen specificity is unknown. The sequencing here drew on CD4+ or CD8+ T cells sorted from blood, taken in a trial of the OX40 agonist ivuxolimab. The V and J genes are TRBV6-1 and TRBJ2-5; 9 bases agree with TRBD1. This receptor was obtained from an adult with an advanced solid tumor such as melanoma, head and neck, liver or kidney cancer. The DNA for the CDR3 is TGTGCCAGCAGTGACTTGGACAGGGGTATACAAGAGACCCAGTACTTC. Its translation is CASSDLDRGIQETQYF.